These 19 T cell receptor beta chains originate from one sample sequenced in a study of cytomegalovirus exposure and HLA in healthy donors. TCRdb's table, derived via immunoSEQ multiplex PCR, lists solely in-frame clones and lacks some. The table lists under 130,000 clones, roughly nine tenths of them singletons. Sequencing was done on a sample of PBMCs. Every receptor here comes from a woman aged 18 to 35 in good health and CMV-seropositive.

This clone was seen a single time. V gene TRBV6-5 combines with J gene TRBJ2-7; no clear D gene. The CDR3 totals 13 residues. Trimming stripped 5 bases from V and 6 bases from J, with 14 bases between. Germline V lookup: CDR1 MNHEY, CDR2 SVGAGI. Here the CDR3 reads CASSHAGHLEQYF. CDR3 DNA sequence: TGTGCCAGCAGTCACGCCGGTCACCTCGAGCAGTACTTC.

The rearrangement joins TRBV5-1 to TRBJ2-6; 11 bases fit TRBD1. The germline V gene encodes CDR1 SGHRS and CDR2 YFSETQ. V was pared by 4 bases and J by 0 bases, with 6 bases of the junction left unmatched. The CDR3 contains 18 residues. The DNA of the CDR3 is TGCGCCAGCAGCGTCCGGGACAGGGGGGACTCTGGGGCCAACGTCCTGACTTTC. Its translation is CASSVRDRGDSGANVLTF.

This clone has a single count. This rearrangement joins TRBV11-1 to TRBJ2-3, with D possibly matching TRBD2 (6 bases). V was cut by 5 bases and J by 1 base, with 13 bases left in between. The CDR3 consists of 15 residues. The germline CDR1 and CDR2 sequences are SGHAT and FQDESV (reference sequence). CDR3 sequence (DNA): TGTGCCAGCAGCCGACTAGTCACCGGCACAGATACGCAGTATTTT. It encodes CASSRLVTGTDTQYF.

The chain employs TRBV7-3 and TRBJ2-1; 10 bases line up with TRBD2. The V gene end was trimmed by 4 bases and the J gene end by 5 bases; junction bases not matched to a gene: 8. The CDR3 consists of 16 residues. Germline CDR1 is SGHTA and CDR2 is FQGTGA. The CDR3 nucleotides read TGTGCCAGCAGCTCCCCCGGGACTAGCGCAAACAATGAGCAGTTCTTC. Translation: CASSSPGTSANNEQFF. Using reference TRBV7-3 and TRBJ2-1 for the parts outside the CDR3, the full variable domain is GAGVSQTPSNKVTEKGKYVELRCDPISGHTALYWYRQSLGQGPEFLIYFQGTGAADDSGLPNDRFFAVRPEGSVSTLKIQRTERGDSAVYLCASSSPGTSANNEQFFGPGTRLTVL.

This chain links TRBV19 with TRBJ2-7; the match to TRBD1 covers 8 bases. The CDR3 totals 13 residues. Germline V gene data show CDR1 as LNHDA and CDR2 as SQIVND (reference sequence). Trimming at V came to 6 bases and at J to 5 bases, leaving 6 bases not matched to a gene. CDR3 nucleotides: TGTGCCAGTAGCCCTAGGACAGGGCACGAGCAGTACTTC. Translation: CASSPRTGHEQYF.

The chain is built from TRBV6-1 and TRBJ2-1; 10 bases line up with TRBD2. The CDR3 has 17 amino acids. The V gene end was trimmed by 3 bases and the J gene end by 0 bases; junction bases not matched to a gene: 5. Germline V CDR1 and CDR2: MNHNS, SASEGT. The CDR3 region has the DNA TGTGCCAGCAGTGAGGGACTAGCGCCGAGCTCCTACAATGAGCAGTTCTTC. Encoded protein: CASSEGLAPSSYNEQFF.

The chain combines TRBV6-6 with TRBJ2-7, with 11 bases aligning to TRBD2. Losses at the gene ends were 5 bases for V and 2 bases for J; bases not matched to a gene: 2. Per the germline V gene, CDR1 is MNHNY and CDR2 is SVGAGI (reference sequence). There are 14 residues in the CDR3. The CDR3 protein is CASSPSGRPYEQYF. In DNA, the CDR3 is TGTGCCAGCAGTCCTAGCGGGAGGCCCTACGAGCAGTACTTC.

The J gene is TRBJ1-1, the V gene TRBV5-1; the match to TRBD1 covers 10 bases. This CDR3 has 16 amino acids. CDR1 is SGHRS and CDR2 is YFSETQ in the germline V gene. Trimming removed 3 bases from V and 0 bases from J; junction bases left unmatched: 5. The chain's CDR3 is CASSSRQGAMNTEAFF. CDR3 sequence (DNA): TGCGCCAGCAGCTCCCGACAGGGGGCTATGAACACTGAAGCTTTCTTT.

This clone was seen more than once but under ten times. The chain combines TRBV28 with TRBJ1-6; no clear D. The V gene's germline CDR1 is MDHEN and CDR2 SYDVKM. Trimming left V 3 bases short and J 11 bases short, with 8 bases between. This CDR3 comprises 12 residues. This CDR3 reads CASSFSPAPLHF. The CDR3 bases are TGTGCCAGCAGTTTCTCCCCCGCACCCCTCCACTTT.

This clone turned up a few times. The chain uses TRBV6-6 and TRBJ1-2, with a tentative D call TRBD1 (5 bases). The germline V gene has CDR1 MNHNY and CDR2 SVGAGI (reference sequence). This CDR3 region has 11 residues. Trimming took 5 bases from V and 10 from J, leaving 11 bases between them. The CDR3 region is CASSPGHFYTF. CDR3 sequence (DNA): TGTGCCAGCAGTCCCGGACATTTCTACACCTTC.

This chain connects TRBV28 to TRBJ2-7; TRBD2 aligns across 11 bases. The CDR3 has 16 residues. Germline assignment: CDR1 MDHEN and CDR2 SYDVKM. With V trimmed by 3 bases and J by 9 bases, 13 bases remained unmatched. This CDR3 is CASSLARASGGWVQYF. In nucleotides, the CDR3 is TGTGCCAGCAGTTTGGCTCGGGCTAGCGGGGGGTGGGTGCAGTACTTC.

The chain uses TRBV10-3 and TRBJ2-1; 8 nucleotides align to TRBD2. Germline lookup yields CDR1 ENHRY and CDR2 SYGVKD. The CDR3 totals 15 residues. With 9 bases clipped from V and 2 bases from J, the junction kept 9 bases outside the gene matches. DNA for the CDR3: TGTGCCATGGGGGCGGGAGGTTCGCCCTACAATGAGCAGTTCTTC. This encodes CAMGAGGSPYNEQFF.

The chain has TRBV5-1 and TRBJ2-7, with 8 nucleotides matching TRBD1. The V and J ends lost 4 bases and 2 bases, in that order; junction bases with no gene match: 2. The CDR3 has 13 amino acids. Germline V lookup: CDR1 SGHRS, CDR2 YFSETQ. CDR3 nucleotide sequence: TGCGCCAGCAGCCAGGGGGCAACCTACGAGCAGTACTTC. This gives the protein CASSQGATYEQYF.

The chain is built from TRBV30 and TRBJ1-2; D ambiguous. Germline lookup yields CDR1 GTSNPN and CDR2 SVGIG (reference sequence). V was clipped by 0 bases and J by 6 bases, with 5 bases between them. This CDR3 has 11 residues. CDR3 residues: CAWSVLDGYTF. DNA of the CDR3: TGTGCCTGGAGTGTACTAGATGGCTACACCTTC.

The chain employs TRBV5-8 and TRBJ2-7, with 9 bases lining up with TRBD1. V dropped 4 bases and J dropped 6; count of bases not matched to a gene: 8. CDR1 and CDR2 from the germline V gene are SGHTS and YDEGEE. The CDR3 spans 14 residues. Here the CDR3 DNA reads TGTGCCAGCAGCCGGGACAGGGAATCGACCGAGCAGTACTTC. Translated: CASSRDRESTEQYF.

This clone was observed once. J is TRBJ2-7 and V is TRBV29-1; D perhaps matches TRBD1 (6 bases). The CDR3 loop spans 15 amino acids. V was trimmed by 4 bases and J by 5 bases, leaving 21 bases between them. Germline assignment: CDR1 SQVTM and CDR2 ANQGSEA. CDR3: CSVASGQGHYNEQYF. The CDR3, as DNA: TGCAGCGTTGCGTCCGGGCAGGGACATTATAACGAGCAGTACTTC.

In the case of this clone: Other DNA sequences in this sample translate to the same CDR3. The gene calls are TRBV18 and TRBJ1-1; no clear D. Trimming removed 2 bases at V and 4 bases at J, with 8 bases between. Germline CDR1 is KGHSH and CDR2 is LQKENI. This CDR3 has 13 amino acids. The CDR3 DNA follows: TGTGCCAGCTCACCAAATCGAGGCACTGAAGCTTTCTTT. This sequence encodes CASSPNRGTEAFF.

This chain joins TRBV7-9 and TRBJ2-7, with TRBD1 matching over 7 bases. Germline CDR1 is SEHNR and CDR2 is FQNEAQ (reference sequence). The CDR3 has 13 residues. V was clipped by 5 bases and J by 6 bases; unmatched bases: 7. The CDR3, as DNA: TGTGCCAGCAGCCCCCGGGACAGCCTCGAGCAGTACTTC. Amino acid sequence: CASSPRDSLEQYF.

The V gene is TRBV6-1, the J gene TRBJ2-5; 11 nucleotides align to TRBD2. Germline CDR1 reads MNHNS; CDR2 reads SASEGT. Trimming removed 2 bases from V and 5 bases from J; junction bases left unmatched: 4. The CDR3 spans 15 residues. The CDR3 DNA sequence: TGTGCCAGCAGTGAACTAGCGGGGGGCCGGGAGACCCAGTACTTC. It translates to CASSELAGGRETQYF.